Each of the 14 T cell receptor beta chains below was sequenced from the same sample in a study of shared clonotypes between healthy human individuals. Using immunoSEQ multiplex PCR, the repertoire was profiled, and TCRdb retains in-frame clones only, with some absent. The profile shows roughly 300,000 clones, about nine tenths of them singletons. The sequencing sample was made of memory CD8+ T cells sorted from blood. Subset denoted: CD45RO+ cells pooled with CCR7-negative TemRA cells. The receptors stem from a man aged 18 to 29 in good health.

V gene TRBV7-2 combines with J gene TRBJ2-7; 10 nucleotides line up with TRBD1. The V gene end was trimmed by 3 bases and the J gene end by 4 bases; junction bases not matched to a gene: 6. Germline V lookup: CDR1 SGHTA, CDR2 FQGNSA. This CDR3 has 15 residues. This CDR3 reads CASSFRTGGFYEQYF. The DNA of the CDR3 is TGTGCCAGCAGCTTCCGGACAGGGGGTTTTTACGAGCAGTACTTC.

This chain links TRBV9 with TRBJ2-3; D gene unclear. With 0 bases removed from V and 3 bases from J, the gap between germline ends came to 11 bases. CDR3 length equals 15 residues. In germline, CDR1 is SGDLS, CDR2 YYNGEE. CDR3 in amino acids: CASSVDVLVTDTQYF. The CDR3 coding sequence is TGTGCCAGCAGCGTAGACGTCTTGGTAACAGATACGCAGTATTTT.

CDR3 loop: CASSIDGWDQETQYF. Written as DNA, the CDR3 is TGTGCCAGTAGTATAGATGGTTGGGACCAAGAGACCCAGTACTTC. The V and J genes are TRBV19 and TRBJ2-5, with D unresolved. The length of the CDR3 is 15 residues. Germline V gene lookup returns CDR1 LNHDA and CDR2 SQIVND (reference sequence). Trimming shortened V by 0 bases and J by 0 bases, and 8 bases separated the two germline ends. Combining the CDR3 with reference TRBV19 and TRBJ2-5 gives the whole variable domain DGGITQSPKYLFRKEGQNVTLSCEQNLNHDAMYWYRQDPGQGLRLIYYSQIVNDFQKGDIAEGYSVSREKKESFPLTVTSAQKNPTAFYLCASSIDGWDQETQYFGPGTRLLVL.

The chain links TRBV7-9 to TRBJ2-2; the match to TRBD1 covers 8 bases. With V trimmed by 5 bases and J by 0 bases, 5 bases remained unmatched. CDR3 length: 16 amino acids. Germline CDR1 reads SEHNR; CDR2 reads FQNEAQ (reference sequence). The CDR3 DNA sequence: TGTGCCAGCAGCCCCAGGGGGCCTCCGAACACCGGGGAGCTGTTTTTT. This sequence encodes CASSPRGPPNTGELFF.

This clone came up once. CDR3 coding DNA: TGTGCCAGCAGCTTGGACGGCCCCTCCTATAATTCACCCCTCCACTTT. Amino acids: CASSLDGPSYNSPLHF. The rearrangement uses TRBV5-6 and TRBJ1-6; D ambiguous. The CDR3 has 16 amino acids. Germline values: CDR1 SGHDT, CDR2 YYEEEE. V was shortened by 0 bases and J by 0 bases, with 7 bases between the two germline ends.

The chain couples TRBV7-9 to TRBJ1-1; D remains ambiguous. From germline, CDR1 is SEHNR and CDR2 FQNEAQ (reference sequence). This CDR3 has 13 amino acids. V lost 5 bases to trimming and J lost 4 bases, with 11 bases between them. The CDR3 here is CASSPPGPTEAFF. The CDR3 DNA sequence: TGTGCCAGCAGCCCCCCGGGTCCCACTGAAGCTTTCTTT.

This chain uses TRBV9 with TRBJ1-1; the D is unclear. V lost 0 bases to trimming and J lost 0 bases, with 3 bases between them. In germline, CDR1 is SGDLS, CDR2 YYNGEE. CDR3 length: 13 residues. Here the CDR3 reads CASSVELNTEAFF. CDR3 nucleotides: TGTGCCAGCAGCGTAGAACTGAACACTGAAGCTTTCTTT.

The gene calls are TRBV4-1 and TRBJ1-1; D not certain. Per the germline V gene, CDR1 is MGHRA and CDR2 is YSYEKL. Trimming took off 5 bases at V and 9 bases at J, with 22 bases between the two ends. CDR3 length: 15 residues. The CDR3 reads CASSVSILYSFQAFF. The CDR3 DNA is TGCGCCAGCAGCGTATCCATACTCTACAGCTTCCAAGCTTTCTTT.

J is TRBJ2-7 and V is TRBV11-2; D ambiguous. CDR1 SGHAT and CDR2 FQNNGV come from the germline V gene. The CDR3 is 14 residues long. Trimming cost V 4 bases and J 6 bases, with 16 bases left between them. DNA for the CDR3: TGTGCCAGCAGCTCAGCCCCGACCTGGGGCGAGCAGTACTTC. This encodes CASSSAPTWGEQYF.

This chain joins TRBV21-1 and TRBJ2-5. TRBV21-1 is an annotated pseudogene. This CDR3 spans 13 amino acids. The CDR3 DNA reads TGTGCCAGCAGCAAAAATTGCCAAGAGACCCAGTACTTC. Translated: CASSKNCQETQYF.

This clone has at least ten counts. The CDR3 spells CATKPNIQLGSTEAFF. For the CDR3, the DNA is TGTGCCACCAAGCCTAACATACAACTCGGTAGCACTGAAGCTTTCTTT. The chain combines TRBV28 with TRBJ1-1; D gene ambiguous. From germline, CDR1 is MDHEN and CDR2 SYDVKM. Trimming took off 10 bases at V and 4 bases at J, with 25 bases between the two ends. This CDR3 region has 16 residues.

The gene calls are TRBV10-2 and TRBJ2-1; the match to TRBD2 covers 8 bases. Germline CDR1 and CDR2: WSHSY and SAAADI. CDR3 length equals 14 residues. J lost 7 bases, V lost 10 bases, and 12 bases had no gene match. DNA for the CDR3: TGCGCCATCTCCCCAGCGGGAGCGGGAAATGAGCAGTTCTTC. Protein product: CAISPAGAGNEQFF.

The chain employs TRBV4-1 and TRBJ2-2; D remains unclear. This CDR3 contains 16 residues. V lost 3 bases and J lost 6, with 17 bases in between. Germline lookup yields CDR1 MGHRA and CDR2 YSYEKL. As DNA, the CDR3 is TGCGCCAGCAGCCACCCCGGACCCAAGTTGGCCGGGGAGCTGTTTTTT. Translating gives CASSHPGPKLAGELFF.

This sequence joins TRBV7-2 and TRBJ2-3; 11 bases fit TRBD2. Unmatched junction bases numbered 4, after V lost 3 bases and J lost 5 bases. Germline V lookup: CDR1 SGHTA, CDR2 FQGNSA. This CDR3 has 15 residues. In DNA form, the CDR3 reads TGTGCCAGCAGCTTCCCGGGGACTAGCGGAGATACGCAGTATTTT. Residues: CASSFPGTSGDTQYF. The entire variable domain, with the rest obtained from reference TRBV7-2 and TRBJ2-3, is as follows: GAGVSQSPSNKVTEKGKDVELRCDPISGHTALYWYRQSLGQGLEFLIYFQGNSAPDKSGLPSDRFSAERTGGSVSTLTIQRTQQEDSAVYLCASSFPGTSGDTQYFGPGTRLTVL.